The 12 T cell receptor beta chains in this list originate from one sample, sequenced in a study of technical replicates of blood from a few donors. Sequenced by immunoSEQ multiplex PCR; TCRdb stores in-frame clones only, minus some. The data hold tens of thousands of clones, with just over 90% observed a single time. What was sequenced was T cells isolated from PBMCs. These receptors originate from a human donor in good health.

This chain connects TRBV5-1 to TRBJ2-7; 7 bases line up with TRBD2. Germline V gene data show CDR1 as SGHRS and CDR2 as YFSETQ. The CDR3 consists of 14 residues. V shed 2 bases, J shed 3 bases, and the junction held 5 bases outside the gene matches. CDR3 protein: CASSFRGGHYEQYF. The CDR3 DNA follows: TGCGCCAGCAGCTTTAGGGGAGGGCACTACGAGCAGTACTTC.

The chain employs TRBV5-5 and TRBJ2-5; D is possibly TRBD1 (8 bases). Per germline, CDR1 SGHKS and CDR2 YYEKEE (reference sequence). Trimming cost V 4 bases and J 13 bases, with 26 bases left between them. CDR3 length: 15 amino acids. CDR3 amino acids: CASSTTTGGSGTMYF. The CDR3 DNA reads TGTGCCAGCAGCACAACAACAGGGGGATCCGGGACTATGTACTTC.

In DNA, the CDR3 is TGCGCCAGCAGCCCGGGCCCGGGGGGGGGCCACTACAATGAGCAGTTCTTC. Protein: CASSPGPGGGHYNEQFF. The chain is built from TRBV4-1 and TRBJ2-1, with TRBD2 matching 8 bases. Losses at the gene ends were 4 bases for V and 3 bases for J; bases not matched to a gene: 11. Germline loops: CDR1 MGHRA, CDR2 YSYEKL. CDR3 size: 17 residues.

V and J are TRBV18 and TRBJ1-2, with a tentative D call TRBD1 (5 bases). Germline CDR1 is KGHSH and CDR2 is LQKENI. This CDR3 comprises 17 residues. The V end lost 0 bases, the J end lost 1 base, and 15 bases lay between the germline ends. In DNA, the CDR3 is TGTGCCAGCTCACCACCGATCCAGGGTCCAGATAACTATGGCTACACCTTC. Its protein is CASSPPIQGPDNYGYTF.

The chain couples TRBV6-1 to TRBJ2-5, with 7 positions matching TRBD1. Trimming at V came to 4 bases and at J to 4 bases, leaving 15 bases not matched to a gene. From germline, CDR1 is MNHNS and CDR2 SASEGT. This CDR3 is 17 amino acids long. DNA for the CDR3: TGTGCCAGCAGTGGGGACAGAATAACTCGGTCACGAGAGACCCAGTACTTC. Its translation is CASSGDRITRSRETQYF.

CDR3 nucleotides: TGTGCCAGCAGCCAGATCCGGGTAGGGGGTTACAATGAGCAGTTCTTC. Residues: CASSQIRVGGYNEQFF. The chain combines TRBV7-9 with TRBJ2-1, with TRBD1 as a possible D gene (6 bases). CDR1 SEHNR and CDR2 FQNEAQ come from the germline V gene (reference sequence). The CDR3 consists of 16 residues. V lost 5 bases, J lost 4 bases, and 18 bases lay in between.

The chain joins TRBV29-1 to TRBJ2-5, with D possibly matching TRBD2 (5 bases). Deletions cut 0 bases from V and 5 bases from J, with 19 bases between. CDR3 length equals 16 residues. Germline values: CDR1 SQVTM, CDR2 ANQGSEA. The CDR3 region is CSVEELQYAGGETQYF. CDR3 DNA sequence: TGCAGCGTTGAAGAATTACAATACGCAGGCGGGGAGACCCAGTACTTC.

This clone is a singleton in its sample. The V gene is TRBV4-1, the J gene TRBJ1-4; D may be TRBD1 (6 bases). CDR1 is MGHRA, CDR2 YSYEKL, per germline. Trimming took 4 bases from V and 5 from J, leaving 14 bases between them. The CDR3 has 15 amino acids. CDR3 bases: TGCGCCAGCAGCCCGCAGGGGCGCTCAAATGAAAAACTGTTTTTT. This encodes CASSPQGRSNEKLFF.

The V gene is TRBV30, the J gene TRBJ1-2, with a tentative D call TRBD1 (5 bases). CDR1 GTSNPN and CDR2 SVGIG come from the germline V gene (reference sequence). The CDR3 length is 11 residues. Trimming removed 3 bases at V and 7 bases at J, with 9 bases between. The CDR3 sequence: CAWSGGGGYTF. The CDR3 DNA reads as TGTGCCTGGAGCGGGGGGGGTGGCTACACCTTC.

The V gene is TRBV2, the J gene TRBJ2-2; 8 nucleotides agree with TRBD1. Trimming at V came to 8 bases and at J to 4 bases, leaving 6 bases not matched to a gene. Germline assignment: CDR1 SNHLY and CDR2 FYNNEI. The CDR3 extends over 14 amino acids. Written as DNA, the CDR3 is TGTGCCAGCGGGGGACAGGACAGCACCGGGGAGCTGTTTTTT. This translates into CASGGQDSTGELFF.

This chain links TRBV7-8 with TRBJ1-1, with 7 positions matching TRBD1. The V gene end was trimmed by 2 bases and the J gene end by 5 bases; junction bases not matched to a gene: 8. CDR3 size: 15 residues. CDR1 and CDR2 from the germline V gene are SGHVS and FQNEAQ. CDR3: CASSLYRQGGTEAFF. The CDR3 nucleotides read TGTGCCAGCAGCTTATACCGACAGGGCGGGACTGAAGCTTTCTTT.

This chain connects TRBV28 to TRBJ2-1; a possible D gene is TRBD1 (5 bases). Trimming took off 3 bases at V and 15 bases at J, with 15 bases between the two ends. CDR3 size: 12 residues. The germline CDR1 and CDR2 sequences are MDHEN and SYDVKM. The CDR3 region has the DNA TGTGCCAGCAGTTTCCTAGGACACCCCGCGTTCTTC. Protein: CASSFLGHPAFF.